The clone carrying this TCR beta chain was counted between two and nine times. The antigen is unknown. The germline CDR1 and CDR2 sequences are SNHLY and FYNNEI. V was pared by 1 base and J by 1 base, with 7 bases between. The CDR3 consists of 14 residues. Single viable CD3+CD4+CD8-CD45RO+ cells were sorted as the memory CD4+ T cells. The sample originates from a study of memory CD4+ T cells and cytomegalovirus serostatus. Sequencing was performed with immunoSEQ multiplex PCR; in TCRdb, only in-frame clones are kept and a portion is missing. The profile covers under 40,000 clones, with around 80% appearing a single time and approximately 5% taken by the ten largest. Broader study findings: CMV serostatus prediction reached median AUC roughly 0.95, or 0.91 with US-trained model.

The sample was memory CD4+ T cells from blood. This chain links TRBV2 with TRBJ1-1; perhaps TRBD1 as D (5 bases). This clonotype was sampled from an adult in good health and CMV-seropositive. CDR3: CASSEVGGNTEAFF. As DNA, the CDR3 is TGTGCCAGCAGTGAAGTCGGGGGGAACACTGAAGCTTTCTTT.